Listed below are T cell receptor beta chains from one sample, sequenced in a study of T-cell memory formation after mild COVID-19. TCRdb recomputed calls from the 5' RACE reads with MiXCR, one row per CDR3 protein. This table holds around 300,000 distinct CDR3 sequences, approximately 14% found once. Material: PBMCs or a T cell subset sorted from them (not recorded which). Receptors were obtained from a man between 18 and 35 years old who had mild COVID-19 (a few samples of this study predate the infection). Cell type and time point are not known. Both conserved end residues are part of each CDR3. Each record gives: J gene, clone size, V gene, D gene, CDR3 DNA, CDR3 protein. The D gene is left open where the match is weak. Not every row has a clone size; where given, it reads once, few, many or a size class.

TRBJ2-5 once TRBV20-1 TRBD1 TGCAGTGCTAGGGCCCGGGACAGCGAGACCCAGTACTTC CSARARDSETQYF
TRBJ2-5 few TRBV10-2 TRBD2 TGCGCCAGCAGTGAGGGCGGGAGGGGAGAGACCCAGTACTTC CASSEGGRGETQYF
TRBJ2-1 NA TRBV7-2 TRBD2 TGTGCCAGCAGCTTAGTTAGCGGGGGGTACAATGAGCAGTTCTTC CASSLVSGGYNEQFF
TRBJ2-1 many TRBV29-1 TRBD2 TGCAGCACATACCCTCCGCCGGGGGGGCATACAAATAATGAGCAGTTCTTC CSTYPPPGGHTNNEQFF
TRBJ1-2 NA TRBV7-6 TRBD1 TGTGCCAGCAGTCCATTGGGGACAGTCCCTAACTATGGCTACACCTTC CASSPLGTVPNYGYTF
TRBJ2-7 NA TRBV6-6 NA TGTGCCAGCAGTTATGACTCTTACGAGCAGTACTTC CASSYDSYEQYF
TRBJ1-6 NA TRBV12-3/TRBV12-4 TRBD1 TGTGCCAGCAGTGGACAGGGGCTTAGGTCACCCCTCCACTTT CASSGQGLRSPLHF
TRBJ2-7 NA TRBV11-1 TRBD2 TGTGCCAGCAGCTTTAGCGGGGGTAACGAGCAGTACTTC CASSFSGGNEQYF
TRBJ2-5 few TRBV5-1 NA TGCGCCAGCAGCTTGGCCGAAGGAGAGACCCAGTACTTC CASSLAEGETQYF
TRBJ2-7 few TRBV5-1 NA TGCGCCAGCAGTTTTCGACAGGACGAGCAGTACTTC CASSFRQDEQYF
TRBJ2-5 NA TRBV6-2/TRBV6-3 NA TGTGCCAGCAGCACCCCCCGGGAGCAAGAGACCCAGTACTTC CASSTPREQETQYF
TRBJ2-1 few TRBV7-2 TRBD1 TGTGCCAGCAGCTTATTGCAGGGGGTGGAAAATGAGCAGTTCTTC CASSLLQGVENEQFF
TRBJ2-5 few TRBV13 NA TGTGCCAGCACATCGCCCGAGCAAGAGACCCAGTACTTC CASTSPEQETQYF
TRBJ1-6 many TRBV6-5 NA TGTGCCAGCAGTTACTCCCGGGTGGGGAATTCACCCCTCCACTTT CASSYSRVGNSPLHF
TRBJ1-5 NA TRBV2 NA TGTGCCAGCAGTGCGGGGGGCACTCTACAGCCCCAGCATTTT CASSAGGTLQPQHF
TRBJ1-4 NA TRBV20-1 NA TGCAGTCTAGAGGGTGGGAATGGAAAACTGTTTTTT CSLEGGNGKLFF
TRBJ1-2 NA TRBV4-3 NA TGCGCCAGCAGCCAAGAATGGACAGTTCTTTATGGCTACACCTTC CASSQEWTVLYGYTF
TRBJ1-5 NA TRBV19 TRBD1 TGTGCCAGTACCTACGACGGACAGGGGAGCCAGCCCCAGCATTTT CASTYDGQGSQPQHF
TRBJ1-5 few TRBV4-1 NA TGCGCCAGCAGCCAAGAGGGCCCGCGGAGCAATCAGCCCCAGCATTTT CASSQEGPRSNQPQHF
TRBJ1-2 few TRBV29-1 TRBD1 TGCAGCGTGGGGTTGACGACAGGGACTACTAACTATGGCTACACCTTC CSVGLTTGTTNYGYTF
TRBJ2-7 NA TRBV27 TRBD2 TGTGCCAGCAGTTCCTCCGGACTAGCAGGCGAGCAGTACTTC CASSSSGLAGEQYF
TRBJ1-3 NA TRBV7-2 NA TGTGCCAGCAGCTTAGCGGCAGGGTCTGGAAACACCATATATTTT CASSLAAGSGNTIYF
TRBJ2-4 NA TRBV18 NA TGTGCCAGCTCACCGCAGGGGCGCGACATTCAGTACTTC CASSPQGRDIQYF
TRBJ2-7 NA TRBV5-1 TRBD2 TGCGCCAGCAGCTTGAACCCACTAGCGGGTCTCTCCTACGAGCAGTACTTC CASSLNPLAGLSYEQYF
TRBJ2-3 NA TRBV7-9 NA TGTGCCAGCGGCGTGCGGGGAGTCACTGATACGCAGTATTTT CASGVRGVTDTQYF
TRBJ2-2 NA TRBV4-3 NA TGCGCCAGCAGCCAACTAGCCCTGAACACCGGGGAGCTGTTTTTT CASSQLALNTGELFF
TRBJ2-2 medium-sized TRBV7-3 NA TGTGCCAGCAGCTTAAGGGGGGGCTCGAACACCGGGGAGCTGTTTTTT CASSLRGGSNTGELFF
TRBJ2-1 many TRBV2 TRBD2 TGTGCCAGCAGTGTCCCGCGGGGGGGCCTTGATGAGCAGTTCTTC CASSVPRGGLDEQFF
TRBJ2-3 few TRBV27 TRBD2 TGTGCCAGCAGTTTTCCCCCTAGCGGGGGAGCAGATACGCAGTATTTT CASSFPPSGGADTQYF
TRBJ1-6 few TRBV7-2 TRBD1 TGTGCCAGCAGCAGGACAGGGGGCATTCTAAATTCACCCCTCCACTTT CASSRTGGILNSPLHF
TRBJ2-1 NA TRBV25-1 NA TGTGCCAGCAGTGATATAGGGGACGGCTACAATGAGCAGTTCTTC CASSDIGDGYNEQFF
TRBJ1-2 few TRBV6-5 NA TGTGCCAGCAGTTATTCCAGGGCCAGTCTCTATGGCTACACCTTC CASSYSRASLYGYTF
TRBJ1-1 many TRBV5-1 NA TGCGCCAGCAGCCAACAGGGTGGAACTGAAGCTTTCTTT CASSQQGGTEAFF
TRBJ2-2 few TRBV5-4 TRBD1 TGTGCCAGCAGCCCTGGAACAGGGGAAATCGGGGAGCTGTTTTTT CASSPGTGEIGELFF
TRBJ2-2 NA TRBV18 NA TGTGCCAGCTCACCAAACACAGCGAACACCGGGGAGCTGTTTTTT CASSPNTANTGELFF
TRBJ2-2 few TRBV7-3 NA TGTGCCAGCAGCTTCACGGGGGGCTCCGGGGAGCTGTTTTTT CASSFTGGSGELFF
TRBJ2-4 few TRBV6-5 NA TGTGCCAGCAGTTACACAGGGACCAACATTCAGTACTTC CASSYTGTNIQYF
TRBJ2-1 few TRBV18 NA TGTGCCAGCTCACCACTGCACAATGAGCAGTTCTTC CASSPLHNEQFF
TRBJ1-1 NA TRBV5-5 NA TGTGCCAGCAGCCTGGAGGGCCCTTGGACTGAAGCTTTCTTT CASSLEGPWTEAFF
TRBJ2-3 NA TRBV5-1 NA TGCGCCAGCAGCCCACGCGGGGGCCGCAGCACAGATACGCAGTATTTT CASSPRGGRSTDTQYF
TRBJ2-7 NA TRBV15 NA TGTGCCACCAGCAGAGATCCTCCGCAGGCGGCGTACGAGCAGTACTTC CATSRDPPQAAYEQYF
TRBJ2-2 NA TRBV10-3 TRBD1 TGTGCCATCAGTGAGGGGCGACAGGGAGACACCGGGGAGCTGTTTTTT CAISEGRQGDTGELFF
TRBJ2-1 NA TRBV4-2 TRBD2 TGTGCCAGCAGCCAACTAGCGGACGGTCACAATGAGCAGTTCTTC CASSQLADGHNEQFF
TRBJ2-7 NA TRBV4-3 TRBD2 TGCGCCAGCAGCCCCTCCCTAGCGGGGTTGGACTACGAGCAGTACTTC CASSPSLAGLDYEQYF
TRBJ2-1 NA TRBV5-1 NA TGCGCCAGCAGCTTGGCCCCTGGTTTTTATTGGGAGGATGAGCAGTTCTTC CASSLAPGFYWEDEQFF
TRBJ2-3 NA TRBV5-4 NA TGTGCCAGCAGCACGGGGGCGGGGGCGCAGACTAGCACAGATACGCAGTATTTT CASSTGAGAQTSTDTQYF
TRBJ2-2 many TRBV11-3 NA TGTGCCAGCAGCTCCCCGATCGGGGAGCTGTTTTTT CASSSPIGELFF
TRBJ1-1 few TRBV5-4 NA TGTGCCAGCAGCTTGGCCGGTCTCGGGGGCACTGAAGCTTTCTTT CASSLAGLGGTEAFF
TRBJ2-7 many TRBV7-2 NA TGTGCCAGCAGCTCAGAGGGGGGGCCCTGGGAGCAGTACTTC CASSSEGGPWEQYF
TRBJ2-5 once TRBV20-1 TRBD1 TGCAGTGCTAGAGCTGGGACAGGGCTTGAGACCCAGTACTTC CSARAGTGLETQYF
TRBJ1-5 NA TRBV6-2/TRBV6-3 NA TGTGCCAGCAGTTACGTGGGGGACGGTCAGCCCCAGCATTTT CASSYVGDGQPQHF
TRBJ2-2 many TRBV19 NA TGTGCCAGTAGTATCTTTGTAATCGGGGAGCTGTTTTTT CASSIFVIGELFF
TRBJ2-3 many TRBV14 NA TGTGCCAGCAGCCAATTCATCGGGGGAGATACGCAGTATTTT CASSQFIGGDTQYF
TRBJ1-2 few TRBV4-1 NA TGCGCCAGCAGCCAAGTCGGCGGCACCTATGGCTACACCTTC CASSQVGGTYGYTF
TRBJ2-7 once TRBV20-1 TRBD2 TGCAGTGCTAGGGTCCGCGACTGGGCGGGGGACGAGCAGTACTTC CSARVRDWAGDEQYF
TRBJ2-2 few TRBV12-3/TRBV12-4 NA TGTGCCAGCAGTCCTCGGGGGAGTGTGGCCGGGGAGCTGTTTTTT CASSPRGSVAGELFF
TRBJ1-1 NA TRBV7-2 NA TGTGCCAGCAGCCCCACGGGCCCGACTGAAGCTTTCTTT CASSPTGPTEAFF
TRBJ1-3 NA TRBV25-1 NA TGTGCCAGCAGTGACGCCGGGACTGTTGGAAACACCATATATTTT CASSDAGTVGNTIYF
TRBJ1-5 few TRBV15 NA TGTGCCACCAGCATGGAATATAGCAATCAGCCCCAGCATTTT CATSMEYSNQPQHF
TRBJ2-3 NA TRBV5-1 TRBD2 TGCGCCAGCAGCGGAAAAGCGGGGGGGAGCACAGATACGCAGTATTTT CASSGKAGGSTDTQYF